This T cell receptor (beta chain) emerged from a study of patients and donors after allogeneic stem cell transplantation. TCRdb passed the RT-PCR reads through MiXCR, listing each CDR3 protein once. Among 800,000 to 1,000,000 distinct CDR3 sequences listed, approximately 19% were seen once. This clonotype showed up just a few times. J gave up 10 bases and V 7 bases, and 4 bases lay outside the gene matches. Per the germline V gene, CDR1 is ENHRY and CDR2 is SYGVKD. This CDR3 spans 11 amino acids. This sequence joins TRBV10-3 and TRBJ2-1; 7 nucleotides match TRBD2. The clonotype originates from a human donor who was either an allogeneic HSCT recipient or a stem cell or donor lymphocyte infusion donor (not recorded which). It is not recorded whose cells these are; they may come from a transplant donor. Sequenced sample: blood, either unsorted or a sorted T cell fraction (not recorded which). This CDR3 is CAITAGVEQFF. CDR3 sequence (DNA): TGTGCCATCACCGCGGGGGTCGAGCAGTTCTTC.